The clone carrying this T cell receptor beta chain came up a few times. The antigen is unknown. The data belong to a study of T cell repertoires in cytomegalovirus infection. Study-wide findings and caveats: It was HLA-C-restricted CMV-specific TCR beta clonotypes that dominated the response ex vivo.

TCRdb called the reads again in MiXCR, with one record for every CDR3 protein. The sample holds about 340,000 distinct CDR3 sequences; 25% to 30% are singletons and the top ten take around 18%. There are 17 residues in the CDR3. V lost 4 bases to trimming and J lost 10 bases; unmatched junction nucleotides: 16. The input for sequencing was cultured PBMCs, taken from culture after CMV antigen stimulation. The clonotype comes from a human donor in good health (CMV status not recorded). Some clones in this sample may be carry-over from other donors' samples. The chain is built from TRBV12-3 or TRBV12-4 and TRBJ2-1; TRBD1 matches at 10 bases. The CDR3 DNA reads TGTGCCAGCAGTTCCGCTCCGGGGACAGGGGCCGTCCGAGAGCAGTTCTTC. It encodes CASSSAPGTGAVREQFF.